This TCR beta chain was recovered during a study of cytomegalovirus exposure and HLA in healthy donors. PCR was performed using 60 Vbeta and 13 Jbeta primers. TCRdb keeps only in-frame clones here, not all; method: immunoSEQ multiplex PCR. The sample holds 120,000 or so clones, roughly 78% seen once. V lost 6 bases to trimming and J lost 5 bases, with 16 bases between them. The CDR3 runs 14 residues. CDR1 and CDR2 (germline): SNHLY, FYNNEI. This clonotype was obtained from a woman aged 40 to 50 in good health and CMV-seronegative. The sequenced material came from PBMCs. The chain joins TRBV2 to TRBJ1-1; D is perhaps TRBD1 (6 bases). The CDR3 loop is CASSTGTSGTEAFF. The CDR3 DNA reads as TGTGCCAGCAGCACTGGGACATCTGGGACTGAAGCTTTCTTT.